This TCR beta chain was sequenced in a study of blood T cell repertoires in COVID-19. This table comes from immunoSEQ multiplex PCR, and its TCRdb copy is limited to in-frame clones, with some not included. The sample consists of approximately 230,000 clones, about 80% of them appearing once. The CDR3 sequence is 12 residues long. The germline V gene has CDR1 SGHDT and CDR2 YYEEEE. Trimming stripped 4 bases from V and 10 bases from J, with 11 bases between. The chain combines TRBV5-6 with TRBJ1-4; unclear D gene. The receptor was isolated from a man older than 75 with acute or convalescent COVID-19. Sequencing was done on a sample of peripheral blood. The CDR3 protein is CASSTRTGKLFF. Here the CDR3 DNA reads TGTGCCAGCAGCACGAGAACGGGAAAACTGTTTTTT.